One sample yielded the 2 T cell receptor beta chains listed below, sequenced in a study of T cell changes during pregnancy in multiple sclerosis. Clones were sequenced by immunoSEQ multiplex PCR, and TCRdb holds only the in-frame ones, with some missing. The top ten clones hold about 0.57% of a sample with about 40,000 clones, 70% to 90% of them seen once. The source material was CD4+ T cells from peripheral blood mononuclear cells, sampled before pregnancy. These receptors originate from a female donor with multiple sclerosis, enrolled in a pregnancy study.

The J gene is TRBJ2-7, the V gene TRBV6-1; D possibly corresponds to TRBD1 (6 bases). Germline CDR1 reads MNHNS; CDR2 reads SASEGT. V shed 7 bases and J shed 3 bases, with 13 bases lying between them. There are 13 residues in the CDR3. CDR3 DNA: TGTGCCAGCACTCGACAGGTACACTACGAGCAGTACTTC. Translation: CASTRQVHYEQYF.

This clone has just one count. The J gene is TRBJ2-7, the V gene TRBV18; 9 nucleotides align to TRBD1. The CDR3 runs 13 residues. V lost 3 bases to trimming and J lost 6 bases; unmatched junction nucleotides: 3. The germline V gene has CDR1 KGHSH and CDR2 LQKENI. The CDR3 DNA sequence: TGTGCCAGCTCACCGACAGGGGGGAGCGAGCAGTACTTC. This sequence encodes CASSPTGGSEQYF.